These 5 T cell receptor beta chains share one sample of origin, sequenced in a study of blood T cell repertoires in COVID-19. Libraries were prepared by immunoSEQ multiplex PCR; TCRdb keeps only in-frame clonotypes and omits some of them. Of 150,000 to 200,000 clones listed, approximately 83% are singletons. The sample taken for sequencing was peripheral blood. Receptors were obtained from a human donor with active or convalescent COVID-19. The donor label of this sample is uncertain.

A remark on this clone: This sample includes further DNA sequences coding for the same CDR3. J is TRBJ1-3 and V is TRBV5-1, with 7 bases fitting TRBD1. The V segment lost 0 bases and the J segment 0 bases; nucleotides outside the gene matches: 0. CDR3 length: 15 residues. The V gene's germline CDR1 is SGHRS and CDR2 YFSETQ. The chain's CDR3 is CASSLAGGSGNTIYF. The DNA of the CDR3 is TGCGCCAGCAGCTTGGCAGGGGGCTCTGGAAACACCATATATTTT.

This chain uses TRBV27 with TRBJ2-5; the match to TRBD2 covers 8 bases. This CDR3 has 14 residues. Per germline, CDR1 MNHEY and CDR2 SMNVEV (reference sequence). The J segment lost 1 base and the V segment lost 2 bases, leaving 0 bases of the junction unmatched. CDR3 nucleotide sequence: TGTGCCAGCAGTTTAACTAGCGGCCAAGAGACCCAGTACTTC. This sequence encodes CASSLTSGQETQYF.

The rearrangement uses TRBV10-3 and TRBJ1-1; no reliable D call. Germline V lookup: CDR1 ENHRY, CDR2 SYGVKD. This CDR3 is built from 13 residues. Trimming cost V 4 bases and J 1 base, with 7 bases left between them. CDR3 DNA: TGTGCCATCAGTGCGGCGGGGAACACTGAAGCTTTCTTT. Translating it yields CAISAAGNTEAFF.

This chain links TRBV5-1 with TRBJ2-3; 8 bases fit TRBD2. Germline trimming cut 0 bases from V and 1 base from J; bases unmatched to any gene: 4. CDR3 length equals 16 residues. Germline-derived CDR1 and CDR2 are SGHRS and YFSETQ. Here the CDR3 DNA reads TGCGCCAGCAGCTTGGAGTTGCGGGGGGGCACAGATACGCAGTATTTT. Protein: CASSLELRGGTDTQYF.

This sequence joins TRBV30 and TRBJ2-3; possibly TRBD2 for D (5 bases). Per germline, CDR1 GTSNPN and CDR2 SVGIG (reference sequence). Trimming removed 3 bases from V and 1 base from J, with 5 bases in between. CDR3 length: 12 amino acids. Here the CDR3 DNA reads TGTGCCTGGAGCGGGGGCACAGATACGCAGTATTTT. It specifies CAWSGGTDTQYF.